Below are 26 T cell receptor beta chains sequenced from a single sample in a study of cytomegalovirus exposure and HLA in healthy donors. Primers for the PCR totalled 60 Vbeta and 13 Jbeta. Measured with immunoSEQ multiplex PCR; TCRdb has only the in-frame clones, and not every one. Of roughly 190,000 clones in the sample, about four fifths were seen once. The material sequenced was PBMCs. The source is a woman between 50 and 59 years old in good health and CMV-seropositive.

CDR3 in DNA: TGTGCCAGCAGTTTCAGACAGGGGGCGTTTGGCACCTTC. Encoded protein: CASSFRQGAFGTF. This rearrangement joins TRBV6-6 to TRBJ1-2, with 10 nucleotides matching TRBD1. Germline CDR1 is MNHNY and CDR2 is SVGAGI (reference sequence). The CDR3 spans 13 residues. V was pared by 4 bases and J by 13 bases, with 9 bases of the junction left unmatched.

V gene TRBV6-5 combines with J gene TRBJ1-3; D perhaps matches TRBD1 (5 bases). The CDR3 extends over 16 amino acids. The germline gives CDR1 MNHEY, CDR2 SVGAGI. Trimming cost V 2 bases and J 3 bases, with 14 bases left between them. The CDR3 region is CASSYGSGGGGNTIYF. The CDR3 nucleotides read TGTGCCAGCAGTTACGGGTCCGGGGGAGGTGGAAACACCATATATTTT.

The rearrangement joins TRBV7-2 to TRBJ2-3, with 10 positions matching TRBD2. Looked up from germline, CDR1 is SGHTA and CDR2 is FQGNSA. This CDR3 region has 16 residues. V shed 1 base, J shed 4 bases, and the junction held 5 bases outside the gene matches. The CDR3 protein is CASSLDLAGVADTQYF. Here the CDR3 DNA reads TGTGCCAGCAGCTTAGATCTAGCGGGGGTGGCAGATACGCAGTATTTT.

This chain joins TRBV7-9 and TRBJ1-2; 7 nucleotides match TRBD1. CDR3 length equals 13 residues. V shed 5 bases and J 4 bases; nucleotides not matched to a gene: 4. The germline CDR1 and CDR2 sequences are SEHNR and FQNEAQ (reference sequence). As DNA, the CDR3 is TGTGCCAGCAGCCACAGGGGATCCTATGGCTACACCTTC. Its translation: CASSHRGSYGYTF.

V and J are TRBV5-4 and TRBJ2-3; tentative D call: TRBD2 (6 bases). This CDR3 has 15 amino acids. V lost 7 bases to trimming and J lost 3 bases, with 18 bases between them. CDR1 is SGHNT and CDR2 is YYREEE in the germline V gene (reference sequence). The CDR3 DNA sequence: TGTGCCAGCCACCATTATGGCGGGGTAACAGATACGCAGTATTTT. This gives the protein CASHHYGGVTDTQYF.

V gene TRBV7-6 combines with J gene TRBJ2-3, with unresolved D. The ends were cut back, 1 base at V and 1 base at J, with 12 bases in the middle. The CDR3 is 16 residues long. The germline V gene encodes CDR1 SGHVS and CDR2 FNYEAQ. Here the CDR3 DNA reads TGTGCCAGCAGCTTAGGGCCTGCAGGCGGCACAGATACGCAGTATTTT. Translating it yields CASSLGPAGGTDTQYF.

The rearrangement joins TRBV19 to TRBJ1-6, with 7 bases identical to TRBD1. CDR1 and CDR2 from the germline V gene are LNHDA and SQIVND (reference sequence). The length of the CDR3 is 14 residues. V was clipped by 4 bases and J by 8 bases; unmatched bases: 5. The chain's CDR3 is CASSTDRLDSPLHF. The CDR3 coding sequence is TGTGCCAGTAGTACGGACAGGTTGGATTCACCCCTCCACTTT. Filled out from reference TRBV19 and TRBJ1-6, the complete variable domain reads DGGITQSPKYLFRKEGQNVTLSCEQNLNHDAMYWYRQDPGQGLRLIYYSQIVNDFQKGDIAEGYSVSREKKESFPLTVTSAQKNPTAFYLCASSTDRLDSPLHFGNGTRLTVT.

The genes are TRBV29-1 and TRBJ1-2; 8 nucleotides match TRBD1. V lost 0 bases to trimming and J lost 9 bases; unmatched junction nucleotides: 6. The germline V gene has CDR1 SQVTM and CDR2 ANQGSEA. The CDR3 sequence is 13 residues long. CDR3 DNA sequence: TGCAGCGTTGAAGATGGGACAGGTGCCCGCTACACCTTC. The encoded protein is CSVEDGTGARYTF.

This clone was recorded a few times. The chain links TRBV12-5 to TRBJ2-5, with TRBD1 matching over 10 bases. CDR3 length equals 15 residues. V lost 5 bases to trimming and J lost 5 bases; unmatched junction nucleotides: 8. Germline lookup yields CDR1 LGHNT and CDR2 FRNRAP. CDR3 bases: TGTGCTAGTGGTCTCGGACAGGGGGGATTCGAGACCCAGTACTTC. As protein: CASGLGQGGFETQYF.

This chain links TRBV6-4 with TRBJ2-1; 7 nucleotides agree with TRBD2. The V gene end was trimmed by 4 bases and the J gene end by 6 bases; junction bases not matched to a gene: 6. From germline, CDR1 is MRHNA and CDR2 SNTAGT. The CDR3 runs to 14 residues. CDR3 nucleotides: TGTGCCAGCAGTGTCCGGGGGGACTCCAATGAGCAGTTCTTC. Its protein is CASSVRGDSNEQFF.

The chain is built from TRBV7-2 and TRBJ2-3; a possible D gene is TRBD2 (7 bases). This CDR3 is 16 amino acids long. From germline, CDR1 is SGHTA and CDR2 FQGNSA. Trimming pared 4 bases from V and 6 bases from J, leaving 20 bases between. CDR3 nucleotides: TGTGCCAGCAGCTCCGGTCGGGGGCGGGGGTGGGATACGCAGTATTTT. Residues: CASSSGRGRGWDTQYF.

This chain links TRBV7-9 with TRBJ2-3, with TRBD1 matching 8 bases. The CDR3 spans 19 residues. Germline V gives CDR1 SEHNR, CDR2 FQNEAQ (reference sequence). The junction had 18 bases not matched to a gene; V was cut back by 3 bases and J by 4 bases. The CDR3 DNA reads TGTGCCAGCAGCTTCTCAGGACTATCTGTGGCAGGGGGCTCAGATACGCAGTATTTT. Residues: CASSFSGLSVAGGSDTQYF. Combining the CDR3 with reference TRBV7-9 and TRBJ2-3 gives the whole variable domain DTGVSQNPRHKITKRGQNVTFRCDPISEHNRLYWYRQTLGQGPEFLTYFQNEAQLEKSRLLSDRFSAERPKGSFSTLEIQRTEQGDSAMYLCASSFSGLSVAGGSDTQYFGPGTRLTVL.

The sample holds a few counts of this clone. The chain carries TRBV6-1 and TRBJ1-1; D is unclear. Germline V lookup: CDR1 MNHNS, CDR2 SASEGT. CDR3 length: 14 residues. Trimming took 1 base from V and 1 from J, leaving 7 bases between them. The CDR3 loop reads CASSEGGRNTEAFF. The CDR3 coding sequence is TGTGCCAGCAGTGAAGGAGGGAGGAACACTGAAGCTTTCTTT.

The chain joins TRBV7-9 to TRBJ2-3, with 7 bases matching TRBD2. J gave up 4 bases and V 5 bases, and 21 bases lay outside the gene matches. The CDR3 totals 19 residues. Germline values: CDR1 SEHNR, CDR2 FQNEAQ (reference sequence). CDR3 protein: CASSPMGGRPNGVADTQYF. For the CDR3, the DNA is TGTGCCAGCAGCCCCATGGGAGGGCGACCAAATGGGGTCGCAGATACGCAGTATTTT.

The chain recombines TRBV5-1 with TRBJ2-2; D remains ambiguous. The V gene lost 4 bases and the J gene lost 4 bases, with 8 bases spanning the gap. CDR3 length: 13 amino acids. Germline V lookup: CDR1 SGHRS, CDR2 YFSETQ. The CDR3: CASSLTVTGELFF. The CDR3, as DNA: TGCGCCAGCAGCCTTACGGTCACCGGGGAGCTGTTTTTT.

The chain employs TRBV5-1 and TRBJ2-7; D might be TRBD1 (6 bases). From germline, CDR1 is SGHRS and CDR2 YFSETQ. The V and J ends lost 3 bases and 2 bases respectively, with 12 bases between them. There are 14 residues in the CDR3. CDR3 residues: CASSYRAGAYEQYF. CDR3 in DNA: TGCGCCAGCAGCTACCGGGCAGGGGCCTACGAGCAGTACTTC.

This chain links TRBV6-6 with TRBJ2-3; TRBD2 agrees at 12 bases. Losses at the gene ends were 5 bases for V and 3 bases for J; bases not matched to a gene: 3. The length of the CDR3 is 15 residues. Germline V gives CDR1 MNHNY, CDR2 SVGAGI (reference sequence). The CDR3 is CASSPSGGATDTQYF. The CDR3, as DNA: TGTGCCAGCAGTCCTAGCGGGGGGGCTACAGATACGCAGTATTTT.

This chain joins TRBV29-1 and TRBJ2-7; D perhaps matches TRBD2 (5 bases). The ends were cut back, 5 bases at V and 0 bases at J, with 11 bases in the middle. The germline gives CDR1 SQVTM, CDR2 ANQGSEA. The CDR3 totals 13 residues. CDR3 region: CSVLTRSSYEQYF. The DNA for the CDR3 is TGCAGCGTTCTTACTAGGAGCTCCTACGAGCAGTACTTC.

This clone was seen a handful of times. The chain joins TRBV28 to TRBJ1-2; 7 bases are shared with TRBD1. CDR1 is MDHEN and CDR2 is SYDVKM in the germline V gene. V lost 5 bases and J lost 0; bases outside the gene matches: 6. The CDR3 is 15 residues long. CDR3 loop: CASSPGQASNYGYTF. CDR3 bases: TGTGCCAGCAGTCCCGGACAGGCTTCTAACTATGGCTACACCTTC.

This clone has just one count. The chain carries TRBV9 and TRBJ2-1; tentatively, D is TRBD1 (6 bases). The germline CDR1 and CDR2 sequences are SGDLS and YYNGEE. Deletions cut 4 bases from V and 9 bases from J, with 20 bases between. The CDR3 is made up of 15 amino acids. The DNA for the CDR3 is TGTGCCAGCAGCACCCGGACAGTCGCCGATGCTGAGCAGTTCTTC. This sequence encodes CASSTRTVADAEQFF.

The rearrangement uses TRBV25-1 and TRBJ1-2, with 9 bases fitting TRBD1. The CDR3 has 15 amino acids. Germline assignment: CDR1 MGHDK and CDR2 SYGVNS. V shed 3 bases and J 2 bases; nucleotides not matched to a gene: 4. The CDR3 region is CASSDTGGANYGYTF. In DNA, the CDR3 is TGTGCCAGCAGTGACACAGGGGGCGCGAACTATGGCTACACCTTC.

CDR3 DNA: TGTGCCAGCAGTTACCCCGGGGGCACCGGGGAGCTGTTTTTT. Translating it yields CASSYPGGTGELFF. The chain uses TRBV6-5 and TRBJ2-2, with D tentatively TRBD2 (6 bases). Germline assignment: CDR1 MNHEY and CDR2 SVGAGI. The CDR3 totals 14 residues. V shed 2 bases and J shed 4 bases, with 8 bases lying between them.

The chain carries TRBV6-5 and TRBJ1-3; D call uncertain. V gave up 4 bases and J gave up 0 bases, with 10 bases separating them. In germline, CDR1 is MNHEY, CDR2 SVGAGI. CDR3 length: 15 amino acids. The CDR3 loop reads CASSSEPNSGNTIYF. The CDR3 DNA sequence: TGTGCCAGCAGTTCCGAGCCAAACTCTGGAAACACCATATATTTT.

The V gene is TRBV6-5, the J gene TRBJ2-7; D perhaps matches TRBD1 (5 bases). Trimming took 6 bases from V and 6 from J, leaving 15 bases between them. In germline, CDR1 is MNHEY, CDR2 SVGAGI. This CDR3 has 13 amino acids. The CDR3 bases are TGTGCCAGCAGGCCGGACACGGCCGGCGAGCAGTACTTC. Encoded protein: CASRPDTAGEQYF.

The V gene is TRBV6-6, the J gene TRBJ1-4, with TRBD1 matching 7 bases. Germline CDR1 MNHNY, CDR2 SVGAGI (reference sequence). The CDR3 consists of 14 residues. The V gene end was trimmed by 6 bases and the J gene end by 7 bases; junction bases not matched to a gene: 8. The CDR3 coding sequence is TGTGCCAGCAGAGAAACAGGGGTTGGTGAAAAACTGTTTTTT. As protein: CASRETGVGEKLFF.

This chain uses TRBV4-2 with TRBJ2-2; 10 bases map to TRBD2. The length of the CDR3 is 17 residues. Germline V gene lookup returns CDR1 LGHNA and CDR2 YNFKEQ. The ends lost 0 bases at V and 7 bases at J; junction bases unmatched: 8. CDR3 loop: CASSQETASGRGGELFF. The CDR3, as DNA: TGTGCCAGCAGCCAAGAAACCGCTAGCGGGAGAGGCGGGGAGCTGTTTTTT.